This T cell receptor beta chain was sequenced in a study of blood T cell repertoires in COVID-19 (dated by TCRdb to the early 2020s). Broadly, across the study: Samples from collaborators originated in the United States, Italy and Spain and spanned both the acute and convalescent phases of COVID-19. The prospective study material was composed of cDNA or gDNA derived from T cells, B-cell-depleted T cells, or PBMCs. Deeply sampled blood TCRbeta repertoires from subjects exposed to, actively infected with, or recovered from COVID-19 were included in the dataset. The repertoires were made available in a free public database intended to serve as a resource for research on the immune response to SARS-CoV-2. The samples were drawn from two sources: the first 160 participants of the ongoing ImmuneRACE study, and 1,000 to 1,500 subjects contributed by 6 global collaborators. The sample metadata nearly always contained a de-identified subject ID, COVID-19 status, age in years and sex. Where available, HLA class I and class II types were obtained from metadata supplied by the sample provider rather than from assay-based typing.

Trimming takes 4 bases off V and 7 bases off J; junction bases not matched to a gene: 8. The CDR3 numbers 14 residues from cysteine through phenylalanine. Only the CDR3 portion is preserved as DNA: 42 bases, with reading frame beginning at the first base. CDR1 and CDR2 are drawn from the germline V gene (reference sequence): LNHDA, SQIVND. TCRbeta CDR3 regions were amplified from genomic DNA by means of the immunoSEQ Assay, a bias-controlled multiplex PCR. On the study's bioinformatics: The number of nucleated cells in each sample was estimated by amplification of reference gene primers within the assay. To quantify the absolute abundance of each unique TCRbeta CDR3 rearrangement, sequence reads were collapsed and filtered. For each sample, productive Simpson clonality was calculated by taking the square root of Simpson's diversity index across productive rearrangements. Entries here come from immuneACCESS through TCRdb and include only in-frame sequences with V and J called. Some clones fail to appear in such tables; in the studies checked, an unresolved V gene covers under half of the shortfall, and the cause of the remainder is unknown. The V and J calls and the clone size are those of that table, but D and trimming were determined from the DNA. Across this sample there are 150,000 or so clones, with approximately 86% seen only once. The top ten constitute roughly 0.62% of the sample.

Study-wide conclusions, independent of this receptor: How much clinical and demographic metadata was included differed by source and by participant, and the metadata was provided uncurated.

In Seattle, one collaborating source enrolled patients while the infection was active and tracked those patients longitudinally over the course of disease. Collaborating institutions collected whole blood in K2EDTA tubes following their own protocols. For TCRbeta analysis, collaborator samples were shipped as frozen whole blood, as isolated PBMCs, or as DNA extracted from either sample type. Remarks on this clone: It lacks a known antigen. There are no base qualities to consult, and no much larger clone falls within one base.

This receptor was taken from a man aged 55-75 years with COVID-19, enrolled during active disease. Sample: peripheral blood. The V gene is TRBV19 and the J gene is TRBJ2-7; 9 of the junction bases match TRBD2. CDR3 sequence: CASSTSSGTPEQYF. In nucleotide form, the sequence is TGTGCCAGTAGTACCTCTAGCGGGACTCCTGAGCAGTACTTC.